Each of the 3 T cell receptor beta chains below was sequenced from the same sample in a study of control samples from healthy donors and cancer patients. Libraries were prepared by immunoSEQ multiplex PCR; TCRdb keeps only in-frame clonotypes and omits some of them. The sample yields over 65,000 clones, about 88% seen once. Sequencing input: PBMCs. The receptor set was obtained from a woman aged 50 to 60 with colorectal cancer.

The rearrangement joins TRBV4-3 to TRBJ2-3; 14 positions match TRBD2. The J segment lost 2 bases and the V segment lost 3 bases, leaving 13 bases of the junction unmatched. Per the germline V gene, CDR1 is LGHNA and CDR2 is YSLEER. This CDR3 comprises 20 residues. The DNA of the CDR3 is TGCGCCAGCAGCCATGTCGGACTAGCGGGGGGACGCCGGATCACAGATACGCAGTATTTT. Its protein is CASSHVGLAGGRRITDTQYF.

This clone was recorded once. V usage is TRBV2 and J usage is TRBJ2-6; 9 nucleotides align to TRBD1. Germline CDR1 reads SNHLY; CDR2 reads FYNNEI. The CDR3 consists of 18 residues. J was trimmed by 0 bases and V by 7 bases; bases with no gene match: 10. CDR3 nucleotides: TGTGCCAGCAACAGGGTAACAGGGGGCCTCTCTGGGGCCAACGTCCTGACTTTC. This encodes CASNRVTGGLSGANVLTF.

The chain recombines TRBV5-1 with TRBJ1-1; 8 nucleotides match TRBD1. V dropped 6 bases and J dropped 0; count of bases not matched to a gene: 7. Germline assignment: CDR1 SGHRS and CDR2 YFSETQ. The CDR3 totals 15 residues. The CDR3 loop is CASTRTGIMNTEAFF. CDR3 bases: TGCGCCAGCACCCGGACAGGGATAATGAACACTGAAGCTTTCTTT.